What follows describes a single T cell receptor (beta chain). Original analysis: Amplification of reference gene primers was used by the study to estimate nucleated cell counts. Data came from immunoSEQ multiplex PCR; TCRdb stores just in-frame clones and leaves some out. The DNA gave D and trimming, while V, J and clone size come from that table. The sample lists over 200,000 clones; just under 90% were seen once. The trim removed 3 bases at V and 2 bases at J, leaving 1 base unmatched. This CDR3 region has 15 residues. Germline lookup yields CDR1 SGDLS and CDR2 YYNGEE. A Seattle source enrolled patients during active infection and followed them longitudinally. These data belong to a study of blood T cell repertoires in COVID-19. Overall study: Specimens from acute and convalescent COVID-19 originated in the United States, Italy and Spain.

This sequence originates from a young man with COVID-19, enrolled during active disease. Specimen: peripheral blood. J is TRBJ1-3 and V is TRBV9, with 11 bases lining up with TRBD1. This chain's CDR3 is CASSADRGPGNTIYF. In DNA, the CDR3 is TGTGCCAGCAGCGCGGACAGGGGGCCTGGAAACACCATATATTTT.